This T cell receptor (beta chain) was found in a study of blood T cell repertoires in COVID-19. CDR1 is ENHRY and CDR2 is SYGVKD in the germline V gene. The CDR3 totals 16 residues. V was pared by 4 bases and J by 5 bases, with 12 bases of the junction left unmatched. As originally analysed: Using reference gene primer amplification, nucleated cell counts were estimated. The data were produced by immunoSEQ multiplex PCR, yet TCRdb's version contains in-frame clones alone and is incomplete. The DNA was the basis for D and trimming; V, J and clone size are from that table. The sample shows 110,000 to 150,000 clones, roughly three quarters of them seen only once. The cohort comprised adults aged 18 to 89 years residing in 20 to 30 US areas. Allocation to cohorts depended on clinical history reported by the participants.

The rearrangement uses TRBV10-3 and TRBJ2-5, with TRBD2 matching 8 bases. The sequenced sample was PBMCs or T cells enriched from blood (not recorded which). The TCR sequence derives from a woman aged 45-65 years who had recovered from COVID-19. CDR3 DNA sequence: TGTGCCATCAGTGGGGGTAGCGGGGTCTCTACGGAGACCCAGTACTTC. As protein: CAISGGSGVSTETQYF.